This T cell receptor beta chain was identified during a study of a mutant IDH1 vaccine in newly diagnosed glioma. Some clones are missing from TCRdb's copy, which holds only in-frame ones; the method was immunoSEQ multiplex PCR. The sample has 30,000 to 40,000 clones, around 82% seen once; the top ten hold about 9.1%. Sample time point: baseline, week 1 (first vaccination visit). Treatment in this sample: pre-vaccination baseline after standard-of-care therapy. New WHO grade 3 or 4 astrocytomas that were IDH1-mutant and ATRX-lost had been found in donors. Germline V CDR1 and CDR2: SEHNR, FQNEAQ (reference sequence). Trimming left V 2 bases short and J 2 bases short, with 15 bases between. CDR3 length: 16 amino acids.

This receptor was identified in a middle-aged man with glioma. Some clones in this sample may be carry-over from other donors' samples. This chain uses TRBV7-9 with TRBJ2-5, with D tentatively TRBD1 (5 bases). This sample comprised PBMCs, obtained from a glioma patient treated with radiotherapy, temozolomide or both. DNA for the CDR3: TGTGCCAGCAGCTTATCCTCAGGGTCAATTCAAGAGACCCAGTACTTC. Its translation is CASSLSSGSIQETQYF.